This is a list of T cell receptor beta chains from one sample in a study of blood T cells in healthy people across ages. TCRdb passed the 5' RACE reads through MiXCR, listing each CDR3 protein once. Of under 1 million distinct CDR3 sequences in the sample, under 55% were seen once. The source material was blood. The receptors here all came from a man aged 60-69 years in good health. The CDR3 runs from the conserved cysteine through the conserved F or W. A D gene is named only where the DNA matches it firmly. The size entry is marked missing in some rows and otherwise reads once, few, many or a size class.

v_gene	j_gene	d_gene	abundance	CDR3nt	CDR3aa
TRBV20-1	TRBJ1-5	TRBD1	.	TGCAGTGCTAGAGATGGACGGACAGGGGGAATATATAGCAATCAGCCCCAGCATTTT	CSARDGRTGGIYSNQPQHF
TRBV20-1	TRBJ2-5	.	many	TGCAGTGCTAGGTCGAACAAAGAGACCCAGTACTTC	CSARSNKETQYF
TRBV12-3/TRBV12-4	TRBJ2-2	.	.	TGTGCCAGCAGTTTAGGGGGAGGAAACACCGGGGAGCTGTTTTTT	CASSLGGGNTGELFF
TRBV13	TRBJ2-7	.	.	TGTGCCAGCAGCTTTTACGACGCCTACGAGCAGTACTTC	CASSFYDAYEQYF
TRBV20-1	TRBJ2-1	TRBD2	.	TGCAGTGCTAGAGTTGGACTAGCGGGGGGCGGTAGTCACAATGAGCAGTTCTTC	CSARVGLAGGGSHNEQFF
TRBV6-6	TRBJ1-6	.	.	TGTGCCAGCAGCACGGGGGATTCACCCCCCCACTTT	CASSTGDSPPHF
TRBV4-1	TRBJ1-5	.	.	TGCGCCAGCAGCCAAGTCCCCCTCTTACAGAGCAATCAGCCCCAGCATTTT	CASSQVPLLQSNQPQHF
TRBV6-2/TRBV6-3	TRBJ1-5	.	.	TGTGCCAGCAGGCGGGACATAGAGGCACAGCCCCAGCATTTT	CASRRDIEAQPQHF
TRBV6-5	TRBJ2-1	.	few	TGTGCCAGCAGCCTCCGAGCCAGGGATCGGAGTGAGCAGTTCTTC	CASSLRARDRSEQFF
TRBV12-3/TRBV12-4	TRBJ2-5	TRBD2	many	TGTGCCAGCCGCTCCGGATTTGGCGGGGGGGACCAGTTCCAAGAGACCCAGTACTTC	CASRSGFGGGDQFQETQYF
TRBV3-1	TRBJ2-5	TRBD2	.	TGTGCCAGCAGCCAACCACTAGCGGGCCCAGGGGGGACCCAGTACTTC	CASSQPLAGPGGTQYF
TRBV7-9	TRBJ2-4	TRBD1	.	TGTGCCAGCAGCTCCGTGGGGACAGGGGGCGAAAACATTCAGTACTTC	CASSSVGTGGENIQYF
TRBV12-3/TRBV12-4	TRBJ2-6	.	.	TGTGCCAGTGGAAAGTCGGGGGCTGGGGCCAACGTCCTGACTTTC	CASGKSGAGANVLTF
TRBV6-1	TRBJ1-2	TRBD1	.	TGTGCCAGCAGTGAACGGGACAGGGGATTAGGTGGCTACACCTTC	CASSERDRGLGGYTF
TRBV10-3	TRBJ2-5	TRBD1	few	TGTGCCATCAGTGAGTCTCACAGGGGATCGGAGACCCAGTACTTC	CAISESHRGSETQYF
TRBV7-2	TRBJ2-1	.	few	TGTGCCAGCAGCCCGGGACGGAGCTCCTACAATGAGCAGTTCTTC	CASSPGRSSYNEQFF
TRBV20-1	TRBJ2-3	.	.	TGCAGTGCTAGTCGGCAGCCTAGCACAGATACGCAGTATTTT	CSASRQPSTDTQYF
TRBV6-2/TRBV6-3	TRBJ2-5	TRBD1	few	TGTGCCAGCAGTCCGCGGACAGGGATAGAGACCCAGTACTTC	CASSPRTGIETQYF
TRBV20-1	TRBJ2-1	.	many	TGCAGTGCTAGAGATCTACTCGGGGTTTACAATGAGCAGTTCTTC	CSARDLLGVYNEQFF
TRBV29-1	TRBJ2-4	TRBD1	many	TGCAGCGTTGAGGGGGACAGGGAAGCCAAAAACATTCAGTACTTC	CSVEGDREAKNIQYF
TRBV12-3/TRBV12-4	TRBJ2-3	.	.	TGTGCCAGCAGTTCTAGGGCGAGGGGTGATACGCAGTATTTT	CASSSRARGDTQYF
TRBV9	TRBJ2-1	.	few	TGTGCCAGCAGCGTAGTAGCCAATGAGCAGTTCTTC	CASSVVANEQFF
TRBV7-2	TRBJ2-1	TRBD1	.	TGTGCCAGCAGCTTGGGACAGGGGGGGTCCTACAATGAGCAGTTCTTC	CASSLGQGGSYNEQFF
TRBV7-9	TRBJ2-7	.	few	TGTGCCAGCAGTACCGGCGGGGGCCATTCCTACGAGCAGTACTTC	CASSTGGGHSYEQYF
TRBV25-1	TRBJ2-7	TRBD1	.	TGTGCCAGCAGTGCCGCGGACAGGGGGCACGAGCAGTACTTC	CASSAADRGHEQYF